Presented here are 24 T cell receptor beta chains from one specimen sequenced in a study of shared clonotypes between healthy human individuals. Method: immunoSEQ multiplex PCR; TCRdb's copy keeps in-frame clones and lacks some. The sample lists over 400,000 clones; over 70% were seen once. The source material was PBMCs. These receptors all come from a woman in her 40s in good health. Some clones in this sample may be carry-over from other donors' samples.

This clone was found once. V and J are TRBV11-2 and TRBJ2-1; TRBD2 aligns across 10 bases. The germline V gene encodes CDR1 SGHAT and CDR2 FQNNGV. V lost 1 base, J lost 7 bases, and 4 bases stayed unmatched. CDR3 length equals 15 residues. The DNA for the CDR3 is TGTGCCAGCAGCTTAGCCGGGACTAGCGTGAATGAGCAGTTCTTC. Translated: CASSLAGTSVNEQFF.

The V and J genes are TRBV7-9 and TRBJ1-5, with D perhaps matching TRBD1 (5 bases). Looked up from germline, CDR1 is SEHNR and CDR2 is FQNEAQ (reference sequence). The CDR3 runs to 15 residues. Trimming shortened V by 5 bases and J by 5 bases, and 16 bases separated the two germline ends. This chain's CDR3 is CASSAPGGIHQPQHF. CDR3 in DNA: TGTGCCAGCAGCGCCCCGGGGGGGATCCATCAGCCCCAGCATTTT.

The sample holds one count of this clone. This chain uses TRBV11-2 with TRBJ2-5; 12 bases map to TRBD2. The CDR3 has 16 residues. Germline CDR1 and CDR2: SGHAT and FQNNGV. V lost 5 bases to trimming and J lost 5 bases; unmatched junction nucleotides: 9. The chain's CDR3 is CASSPSLLAGGETQYF. In DNA form, the CDR3 reads TGTGCCAGCAGCCCAAGCCTCCTAGCGGGAGGGGAGACCCAGTACTTC.

This clone was observed at least ten times. The genes are TRBV11-2 and TRBJ2-2; 7 bases line up with TRBD2. V lost 2 bases to trimming and J lost 4 bases; unmatched junction nucleotides: 7. The V gene's germline CDR1 is SGHAT and CDR2 FQNNGV. The CDR3 runs 16 residues. The CDR3 nucleotides read TGTGCCAGCAGCTTACGCACTGAGCGGGGCACCGGGGAGCTGTTTTTT. Protein sequence: CASSLRTERGTGELFF.

This clone was seen only once. This likely reflects a read error, since a far larger clone is one base away. V usage is TRBV4-1 and J usage is TRBJ1-2; D remains ambiguous. Trimming removed 4 bases from V and 6 bases from J, with 21 bases in between. CDR3 length equals 16 residues. Germline-derived CDR1 and CDR2 are MGHRA and YSYEKL. The chain's CDR3 is CASSRSEWVPQDGYTF. The CDR3 DNA is TGCGCCAGCAGCCGCTCCGAGTGGGTCCCGCAGGATGGCTACACCTTC.

This clone showed up just a few times. This CDR3 is CASSNPNTEAFF. The CDR3 nucleotides are TGTGCCAGCAGCAACCCAAACACTGAAGCTTTCTTT. The rearrangement joins TRBV9 to TRBJ1-1; no reliable D call. The V and J ends lost 4 bases and 2 bases respectively, with 6 bases between them. Germline lookup yields CDR1 SGDLS and CDR2 YYNGEE. This CDR3 is built from 12 residues.

J is TRBJ2-7 and V is TRBV30; D uncertain. Germline CDR1 is GTSNPN and CDR2 is SVGIG (reference sequence). The CDR3 consists of 9 residues. The ends were cut back, 8 bases at V and 9 bases at J, with 11 bases in the middle. CDR3 sequence reads: CANLSAQYF. In DNA form, the CDR3 reads TGTGCCAACCTAAGCGCGCAGTACTTC.

About this clone itself: Only one base separates this from a far larger clonotype, so it likely reflects a read error. This chain connects TRBV6-6 to TRBJ1-3, with 9 bases that match TRBD1. Germline trimming cut 5 bases from V and 8 bases from J; bases unmatched to any gene: 13. The germline gives CDR1 MNHNY, CDR2 SVGAGI (reference sequence). There are 16 residues in the CDR3. The CDR3 sequence is CASSPHTGTGIHTIYF. Written as DNA, the CDR3 is TGTGCCAGCAGTCCCCACACCGGGACAGGGATCCACACCATATATTTT.

A remark on this clone: A far larger clone is one base from this, pointing to a likely read error. The genes are TRBV28 and TRBJ2-7, with TRBD2 as a possible D gene (5 bases). V was trimmed by 11 bases and J by 0 bases, leaving 17 bases between them. CDR3 length: 14 residues. The V gene's germline CDR1 is MDHEN and CDR2 SYDVKM. CDR3 DNA: TGTGCCGGCACCGACGGGATCTCCTCCTACGAGCAGTACTTC. It yields the protein CAGTDGISSYEQYF.

This clone has more than one count but fewer than ten. The rearrangement links TRBV6-1 to TRBJ2-5; the match to TRBD1 covers 9 bases. J was trimmed by 5 bases and V by 8 bases; bases with no gene match: 6. Germline loops: CDR1 MNHNS, CDR2 SASEGT. The CDR3 runs to 13 residues. CDR3 loop: CASLQGAWETQYF. CDR3 nucleotides: TGTGCCAGCCTACAGGGGGCATGGGAGACCCAGTACTTC.

V usage is TRBV11-1 and J usage is TRBJ1-6; D unclear. V was trimmed by 2 bases and J by 5 bases, leaving 4 bases between them. Germline V CDR1 and CDR2: SGHAT, FQDESV (reference sequence). This CDR3 spans 13 amino acids. CDR3 sequence: CASSLRDNSPLHF. The CDR3 DNA follows: TGTGCCAGCAGCTTACGGGATAATTCACCCCTCCACTTT. Full variable domain (outside the CDR3, taken from reference TRBV11-1 and TRBJ1-6): EAEVAQSPRYKITEKSQAVAFWCDPISGHATLYWYRQILGQGPELLVQFQDESVVDDSQLPKDRFSAERLKGVDSTLKIQPAELGDSAMYLCASSLRDNSPLHFGNGTRLTVT.

The chain has TRBV4-2 and TRBJ1-4; maybe TRBD1 (5 bases). This CDR3 comprises 15 residues. V lost 0 bases and J lost 5, with 10 bases in between. In germline, CDR1 is LGHNA, CDR2 YNFKEQ. The CDR3 DNA sequence: TGTGCCAGCAGCCAAGAGGGACGGTTCAATGAAAAACTGTTTTTT. As protein: CASSQEGRFNEKLFF.

Worth noting for this clone: A far larger clone is just one base off, so this is likely a read error. The rearrangement joins TRBV30 to TRBJ2-3; possibly TRBD1 for D (5 bases). The DNA end is a closer match to TRBJ1-5, so the J assignment may be wrong. Germline CDR1 reads GTSNPN; CDR2 reads SVGIG (reference sequence). The CDR3 spans 16 residues. The CDR3 spells CAWSALGGVGTDTQHF. Written as DNA, the CDR3 is TGTGCCTGGAGTGCATTGGGGGGAGTGGGCACAGATACGCAGCATTTT.

The chain carries TRBV28 and TRBJ1-2, with D uncertain. CDR3 length: 14 amino acids. Looked up from germline, CDR1 is MDHEN and CDR2 is SYDVKM. V lost 5 bases to trimming and J lost 4 bases, with 14 bases between them. The CDR3 sequence: CASSLGTAGYGYTF. DNA of the CDR3: TGTGCCAGCAGTCTCGGAACCGCGGGCTATGGCTACACCTTC.

In the case of this clone: Within the sample, other DNA sequences also encode this same CDR3. This chain joins TRBV9 and TRBJ2-1; 11 bases map to TRBD2. Germline lookup yields CDR1 SGDLS and CDR2 YYNGEE. The CDR3 loop spans 15 amino acids. With 4 bases clipped from V and 4 bases from J, the junction kept 4 bases outside the gene matches. For the CDR3, the DNA is TGTGCCAGCAGCCCGCGACTAGCGGGATACAATGAGCAGTTCTTC. Amino acids: CASSPRLAGYNEQFF.

Regarding this clone: This clone may be a read error of a much larger clone one base away. V gene TRBV11-2 combines with J gene TRBJ2-1; 7 nucleotides match TRBD2. Per germline, CDR1 SGHAT and CDR2 FQNNGV. The CDR3 length is 13 residues. CDR3 amino acids: CSSGREPYNEQFF. CDR3 bases: TGTTCCAGCGGGCGGGAGCCCTACAATGAGCAGTTCTTC.

This sequence joins TRBV18 and TRBJ2-7; D remains ambiguous. The CDR3 is 16 amino acids. V was trimmed by 2 bases and J by 10 bases, leaving 24 bases between them. The V gene's germline CDR1 is KGHSH and CDR2 LQKENI. CDR3 sequence reads: CASSPGVRSGITGQYF. The CDR3 DNA is TGTGCCAGCTCACCAGGTGTCCGGTCTGGAATCACCGGTCAGTACTTC.

V gene TRBV9 combines with J gene TRBJ2-2; D is unclear. The CDR3 is made up of 13 amino acids. Germline CDR1 reads SGDLS; CDR2 reads YYNGEE. The V end was cut by 0 bases, the J end by 6 bases, with 6 bases between. The CDR3 reads CASSVEFAGELFF. The CDR3 DNA follows: TGTGCCAGCAGCGTAGAATTCGCCGGGGAGCTGTTTTTT.

Only one count was recorded for this clone. This is likely an artifact of a read error, given a far larger clone one base away. Other DNA sequences within the sample encode an identical CDR3. The chain employs TRBV27 and TRBJ2-7; D tentatively fits TRBD1 or TRBD2 (5 bases each). Trimming removed 9 bases from V and 7 bases from J, with 25 bases in between. The CDR3 consists of 15 residues. CDR1 is MNHEY, CDR2 SMNVEV, per germline (reference sequence). The DNA of the CDR3 is TGTGCCAGTAGTCAGACTTGGGGGACCCTCGAAGAGCAGTACTTC. Its protein product is CASSQTWGTLEEQYF.

The genes are TRBV9 and TRBJ2-5, with D possibly matching TRBD2 (5 bases). V shed 0 bases and J shed 7 bases, with 13 bases lying between them. Germline V gene sequence: CDR1 SGDLS, CDR2 YYNGEE. The CDR3 has 14 amino acids. In DNA form, the CDR3 reads TGTGCCAGCAGCGTAGATCCCACCGCGGGGACCCAGTACTTC. Encoded protein: CASSVDPTAGTQYF.

The CDR3 bases are TGTGCCAGCAGCGGGGCCACAGATACGCAGTATTTT. Amino acid sequence: CASSGATDTQYF. The rearrangement uses TRBV6-6 and TRBJ2-3; either TRBD1 or TRBD2 may supply D (5 bases each). Germline V gives CDR1 MNHNY, CDR2 SVGAGI (reference sequence). V was clipped by 6 bases and J by 2 bases, with 6 bases between them. The CDR3 covers 12 residues.

This sequence joins TRBV18 and TRBJ2-7; no firm D call. CDR1 is KGHSH and CDR2 is LQKENI in the germline V gene. V lost 3 bases, J lost 7 bases, and 13 bases lay in between. This CDR3 is 13 amino acids long. The CDR3 here is CASSPPPPGEQYF. The DNA for the CDR3 is TGTGCCAGCTCACCCCCTCCACCTGGAGAGCAGTACTTC.

This chain uses TRBV19 with TRBJ2-3; D possibly uses TRBD1 or TRBD2 (5 bases each). The V gene's germline CDR1 is LNHDA and CDR2 SQIVND (reference sequence). The CDR3 has 16 residues. Trimming took 4 bases from V and 0 from J, leaving 14 bases between them. CDR3 in DNA: TGTGCCAGTAGTACCCGAGGGACGGCTAGCACAGATACGCAGTATTTT. It is translated as CASSTRGTASTDTQYF.

This chain connects TRBV7-9 to TRBJ2-1; the D gene could be TRBD1 or TRBD2 (6 bases each). V lost 5 bases to trimming and J lost 10 bases, with 15 bases between them. Germline loops: CDR1 SEHNR, CDR2 FQNEAQ (reference sequence). The CDR3 loop spans 13 amino acids. The DNA for the CDR3 is TGTGCCAGCAGCCGGTGGGGGGCTGAAGAGCAGTTCTTC. Residues: CASSRWGAEEQFF.